What follows are 5 T cell receptor beta chains derived from one specimen sequenced in a study of CD8+CD57+ T cells in acquired aplastic anemia. Researchers used genomic DNA as the template to profile TCR beta VDJ and CDR3. TCRdb redid the calling of the reads with MiXCR, one entry per CDR3 protein. The table shows about 71,000 distinct CDR3 sequences, with under 65% occurring only once. Input material: sorted CD4+, CD8+, or CD8+CD57+ T cells (not recorded which) from PBMCs. All receptors derive from a human donor in good health, serving as a control.

This clonotype qualifies as medium-sized. V is TRBV10-3 and J is TRBJ2-1; D possibly matches TRBD1 or TRBD2 (6 bases each). Trimming took 4 bases from V and 4 from J, leaving 14 bases between them. Per germline, CDR1 ENHRY and CDR2 SYGVKD. The CDR3 is made up of 15 amino acids. CDR3 in DNA: TGTGCCATCAGTGTTGGGGGGCGAGGATACAATGAGCAGTTCTTC. Amino acids: CAISVGGRGYNEQFF.

The V and J genes are TRBV20-1 and TRBJ1-2; a possible D gene is TRBD1 (5 bases). Germline V gene sequence: CDR1 DFQATT, CDR2 SNEGSKA (reference sequence). This CDR3 comprises 14 residues. Trimming cost V 0 bases and J 2 bases, with 10 bases left between them. For the CDR3, the DNA is TGCAGTGCTAGAGACCTAGGGGTGAACTATGGCTACACCTTC. The encoded protein is CSARDLGVNYGYTF.

This clonotype was detected ten times or more. The chain recombines TRBV5-6 with TRBJ1-1; weak D call: TRBD1 (5 bases). This CDR3 is 18 amino acids long. Trimming stripped 0 bases from V and 1 base from J, with 19 bases between. CDR1 is SGHDT, CDR2 YYEEEE, per germline. CDR3 residues: CASSLALGRDGWNTEAFF. The CDR3 DNA reads TGTGCCAGCAGCTTGGCTCTAGGTCGGGACGGATGGAACACTGAAGCTTTCTTT.

The chain has TRBV6-5 and TRBJ2-7, with 10 bases matching TRBD2. Germline loops: CDR1 MNHEY, CDR2 SVGAGI. CDR3 length: 14 residues. V was pared by 2 bases and J by 3 bases, with 1 base of the junction left unmatched. The CDR3 nucleotides are TGTGCCAGCAGTTACGGACTAGCGGTCTACGAGCAGTACTTC. Amino acids: CASSYGLAVYEQYF.

A remark on this clonotype: The junction and the germline gene differ at one end; a read error may be behind it. The gene calls are TRBV9 and TRBJ1-1, with D perhaps TRBD1 (6 bases). This CDR3 has 15 amino acids. Germline V gene sequence: CDR1 SGDLS, CDR2 YYNGEE. The chain's CDR3 is CARSISWGAPTEAFF. As DNA, the CDR3 is TGTGCCCGCAGCATCTCTTGGGGGGCGCCCACTGAAGCTTTCTTT.